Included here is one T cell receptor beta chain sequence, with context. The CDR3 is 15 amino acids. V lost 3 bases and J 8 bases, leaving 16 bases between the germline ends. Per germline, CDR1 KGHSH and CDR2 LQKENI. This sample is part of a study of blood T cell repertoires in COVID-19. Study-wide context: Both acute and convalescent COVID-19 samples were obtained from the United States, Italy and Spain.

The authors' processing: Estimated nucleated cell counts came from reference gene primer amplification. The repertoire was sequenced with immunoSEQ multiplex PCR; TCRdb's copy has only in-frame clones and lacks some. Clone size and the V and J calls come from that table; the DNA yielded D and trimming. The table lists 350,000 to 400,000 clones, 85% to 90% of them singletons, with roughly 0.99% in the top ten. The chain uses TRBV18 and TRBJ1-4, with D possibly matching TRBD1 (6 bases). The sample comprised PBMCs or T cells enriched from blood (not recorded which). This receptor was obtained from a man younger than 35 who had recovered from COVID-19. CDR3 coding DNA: TGTGCCAGCTCACCCAGGGGTGGTATTATGGAAAAACTGTTTTTT. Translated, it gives CASSPRGGIMEKLFF.